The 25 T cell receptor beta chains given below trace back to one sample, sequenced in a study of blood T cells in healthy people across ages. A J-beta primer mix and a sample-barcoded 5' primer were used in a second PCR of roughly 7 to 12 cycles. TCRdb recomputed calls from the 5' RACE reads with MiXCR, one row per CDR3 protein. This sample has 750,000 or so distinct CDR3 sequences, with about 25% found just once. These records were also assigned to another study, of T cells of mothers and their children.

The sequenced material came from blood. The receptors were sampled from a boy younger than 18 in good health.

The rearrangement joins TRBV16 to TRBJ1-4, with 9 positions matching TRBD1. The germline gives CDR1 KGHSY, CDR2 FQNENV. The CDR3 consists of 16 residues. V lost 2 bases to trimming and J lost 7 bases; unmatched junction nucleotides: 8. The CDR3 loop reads CASSQGTGGLSEKLFF. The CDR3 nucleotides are TGTGCCAGCAGCCAAGGAACAGGGGGCTTAAGTGAAAAACTGTTTTTT.

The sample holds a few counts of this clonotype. This chain's CDR3 is CASSTPNTGELFF. In DNA, the CDR3 is TGTGCCAGCAGCACCCCGAACACCGGGGAGCTGTTTTTT. The chain has TRBV7-3 and TRBJ2-2, with unresolved D. V was pared by 5 bases and J by 0 bases, with 4 bases between. The germline V gene encodes CDR1 SGHTA and CDR2 FQGTGA. The CDR3 totals 13 residues.

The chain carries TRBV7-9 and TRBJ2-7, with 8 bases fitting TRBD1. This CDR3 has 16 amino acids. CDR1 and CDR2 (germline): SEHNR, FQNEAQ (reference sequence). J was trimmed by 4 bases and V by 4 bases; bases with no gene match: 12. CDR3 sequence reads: CASSSYPGTGPYEQYF. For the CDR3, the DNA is TGTGCCAGCAGCTCCTACCCCGGGACAGGTCCTTACGAGCAGTACTTC. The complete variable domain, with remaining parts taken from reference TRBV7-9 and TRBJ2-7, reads DTGVSQNPRHKITKRGQNVTFRCDPISEHNRLYWYRQTLGQGPEFLTYFQNEAQLEKSRLLSDRFSAERPKGSFSTLEIQRTEQGDSAMYLCASSSYPGTGPYEQYFGPGTRLTVT.

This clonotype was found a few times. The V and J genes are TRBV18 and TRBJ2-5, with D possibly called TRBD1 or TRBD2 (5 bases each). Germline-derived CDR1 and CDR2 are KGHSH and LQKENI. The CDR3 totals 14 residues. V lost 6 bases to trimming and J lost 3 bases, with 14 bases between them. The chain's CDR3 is CASSRIGTEETQYF. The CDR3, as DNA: TGTGCCAGCTCCCGAATCGGGACGGAAGAGACCCAGTACTTC.

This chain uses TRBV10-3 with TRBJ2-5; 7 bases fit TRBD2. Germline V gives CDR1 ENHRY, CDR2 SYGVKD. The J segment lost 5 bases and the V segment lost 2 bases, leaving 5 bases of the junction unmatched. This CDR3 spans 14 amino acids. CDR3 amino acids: CAISEGLEWETQYF. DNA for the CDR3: TGTGCCATCAGTGAGGGACTAGAATGGGAGACCCAGTACTTC.

The CDR3 DNA reads as TGTGCCAGCAACCCCTGGGGGGTCTCCTACGAGCAGTACTTC. Its protein product is CASNPWGVSYEQYF. The chain combines TRBV6-2 or TRBV6-3 with TRBJ2-1; TRBD2 is a possible D gene (6 bases). The closer fit of TRBJ2-7 to the DNA end suggests the J call may be wrong. This CDR3 is 14 amino acids long. The germline CDR1 and CDR2 sequences are MNHEY and SVGEGT.

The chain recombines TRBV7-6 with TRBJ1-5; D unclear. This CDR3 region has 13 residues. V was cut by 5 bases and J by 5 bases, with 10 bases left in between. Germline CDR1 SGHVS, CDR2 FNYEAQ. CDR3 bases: TGTGCCAGCAGCCCATCTAGAGATCAGCCCCAGCATTTT. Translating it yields CASSPSRDQPQHF.

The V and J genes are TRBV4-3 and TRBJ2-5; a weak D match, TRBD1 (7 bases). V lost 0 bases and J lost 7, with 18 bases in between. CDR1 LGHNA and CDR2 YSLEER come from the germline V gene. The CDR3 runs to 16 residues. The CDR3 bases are TGCGCCAGCAGCCAAGATGTAGGCAGGGGGGTGTTGACCCAGTACTTC. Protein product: CASSQDVGRGVLTQYF.

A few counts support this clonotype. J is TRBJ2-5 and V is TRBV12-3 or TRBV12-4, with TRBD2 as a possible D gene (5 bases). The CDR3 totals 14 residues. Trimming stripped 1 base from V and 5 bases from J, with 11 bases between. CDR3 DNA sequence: TGTGCCAGCAGTTTAGGTGCCAGAGGGGAGACCCAGTACTTC. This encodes CASSLGARGETQYF.

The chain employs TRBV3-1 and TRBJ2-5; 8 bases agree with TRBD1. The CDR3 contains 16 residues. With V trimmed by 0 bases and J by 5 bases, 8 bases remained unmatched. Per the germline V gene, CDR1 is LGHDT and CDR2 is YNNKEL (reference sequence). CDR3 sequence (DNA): TGTGCCAGCAGCCAAGATGGGCGACAGGGGTTGGAGACCCAGTACTTC. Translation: CASSQDGRQGLETQYF.

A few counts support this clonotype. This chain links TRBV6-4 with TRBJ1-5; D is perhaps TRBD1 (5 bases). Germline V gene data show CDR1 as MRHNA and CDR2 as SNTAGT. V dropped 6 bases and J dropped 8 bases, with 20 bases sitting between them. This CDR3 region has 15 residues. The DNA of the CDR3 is TGTGCCAGCAGAGTCCTAGACCCAGGGCATGAGCCCCAGCATTTT. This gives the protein CASRVLDPGHEPQHF.

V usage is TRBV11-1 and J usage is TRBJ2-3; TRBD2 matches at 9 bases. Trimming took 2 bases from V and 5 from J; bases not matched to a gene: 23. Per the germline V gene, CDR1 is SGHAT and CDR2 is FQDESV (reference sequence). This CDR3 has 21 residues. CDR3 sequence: CASSLRPPTRVAGVTGDTQYF. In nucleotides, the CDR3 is TGTGCCAGCAGCTTAAGACCCCCCACAAGGGTAGCGGGAGTTACTGGAGATACGCAGTATTTT.

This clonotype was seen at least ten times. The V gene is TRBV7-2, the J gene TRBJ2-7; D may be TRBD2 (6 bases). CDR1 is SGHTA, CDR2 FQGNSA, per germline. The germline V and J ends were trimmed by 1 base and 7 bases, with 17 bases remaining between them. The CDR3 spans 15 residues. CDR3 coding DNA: TGTGCCAGCAGCTTAGGGGGAGGCCCGTTGGGGGAGCAGTACTTC. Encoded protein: CASSLGGGPLGEQYF.

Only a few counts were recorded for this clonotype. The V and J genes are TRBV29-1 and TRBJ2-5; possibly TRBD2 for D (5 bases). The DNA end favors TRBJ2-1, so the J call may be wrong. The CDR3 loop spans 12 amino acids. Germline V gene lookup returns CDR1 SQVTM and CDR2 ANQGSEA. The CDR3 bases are TGCAGCGTTTCCGTACTAGAGGTTGAGCAGTTCTTC. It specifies CSVSVLEVEQFF.

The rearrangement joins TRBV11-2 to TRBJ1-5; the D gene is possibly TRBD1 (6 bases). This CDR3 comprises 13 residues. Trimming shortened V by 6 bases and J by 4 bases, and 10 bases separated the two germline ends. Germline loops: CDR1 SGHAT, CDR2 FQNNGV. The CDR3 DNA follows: TGTGCCAGCAGTGGACAGTTTAATCAGCCCCAGCATTTT. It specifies CASSGQFNQPQHF.

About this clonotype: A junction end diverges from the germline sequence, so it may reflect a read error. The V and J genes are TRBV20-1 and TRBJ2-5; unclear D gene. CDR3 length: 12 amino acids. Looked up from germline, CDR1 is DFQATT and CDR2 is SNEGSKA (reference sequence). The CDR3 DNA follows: TGCAGTGCTAGATCTGACAACCTCAAGGAGTTCTTC. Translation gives CSARSDNLKEFF.

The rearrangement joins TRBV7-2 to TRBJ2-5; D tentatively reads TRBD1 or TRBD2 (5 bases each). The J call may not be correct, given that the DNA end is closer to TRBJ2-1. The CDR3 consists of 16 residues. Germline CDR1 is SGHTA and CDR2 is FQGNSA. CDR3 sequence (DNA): TGTGCCAGCAGCGCAGGGTCCAGCGGACCAATGATGGAGCAGTTCTTC. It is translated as CASSAGSSGPMMEQFF.

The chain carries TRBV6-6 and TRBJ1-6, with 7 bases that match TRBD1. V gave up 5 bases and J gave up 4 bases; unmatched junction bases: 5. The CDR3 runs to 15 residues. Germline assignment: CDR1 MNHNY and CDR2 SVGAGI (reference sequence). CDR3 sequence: CASSPKTGYNSPLHF. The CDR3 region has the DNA TGTGCCAGCAGTCCCAAGACAGGGTATAATTCACCCCTCCACTTT.

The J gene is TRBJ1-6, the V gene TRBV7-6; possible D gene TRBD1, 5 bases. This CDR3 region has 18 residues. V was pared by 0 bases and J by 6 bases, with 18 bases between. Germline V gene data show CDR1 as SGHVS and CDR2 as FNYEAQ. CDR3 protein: CASSLAGSSGGSNSPLHF. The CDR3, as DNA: TGTGCCAGCAGCTTAGCGGGTTCAAGTGGGGGTAGTAATTCACCCCTCCACTTT.

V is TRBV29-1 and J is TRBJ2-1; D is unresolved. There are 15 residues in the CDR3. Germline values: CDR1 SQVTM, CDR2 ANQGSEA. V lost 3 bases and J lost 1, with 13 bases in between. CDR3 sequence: CSVDGRYPSYNEQFF. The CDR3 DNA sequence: TGCAGCGTTGATGGCCGCTACCCGTCCTACAATGAGCAGTTCTTC.

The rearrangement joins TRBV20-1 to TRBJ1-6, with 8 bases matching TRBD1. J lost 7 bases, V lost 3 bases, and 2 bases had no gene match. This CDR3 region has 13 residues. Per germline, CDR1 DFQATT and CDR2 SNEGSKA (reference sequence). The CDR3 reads CSARGQVNSPLHF. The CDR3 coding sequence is TGCAGTGCTAGGGGACAGGTGAATTCACCCCTCCACTTT.

The CDR3 region has the DNA TGCGCCAGCAGCCAAGATCTATTGTTTCAGGGGGGGAACACTGAAGCTTTCTTT. Translating it yields CASSQDLLFQGGNTEAFF. The chain carries TRBV4-3 and TRBJ1-1; 7 bases fit TRBD1. V lost 0 bases, J lost 1 base, and 11 bases stayed unmatched. This CDR3 has 18 amino acids. Germline V gene sequence: CDR1 LGHNA, CDR2 YSLEER.

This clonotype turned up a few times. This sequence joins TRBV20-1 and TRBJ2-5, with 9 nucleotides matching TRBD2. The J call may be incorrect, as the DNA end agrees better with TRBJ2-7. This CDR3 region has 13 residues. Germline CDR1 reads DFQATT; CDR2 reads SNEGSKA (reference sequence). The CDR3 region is CSASGGGAYEQYF. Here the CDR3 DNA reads TGCAGTGCTAGTGGCGGGGGGGCCTACGAGCAGTACTTC.

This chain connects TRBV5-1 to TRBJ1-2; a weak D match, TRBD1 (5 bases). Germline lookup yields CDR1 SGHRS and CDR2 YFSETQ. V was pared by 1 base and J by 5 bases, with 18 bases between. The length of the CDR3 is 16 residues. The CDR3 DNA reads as TGCGCCAGCAGCTTGAGCTGGGGCAGGGAAGATTATGGCTACACCTTC. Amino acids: CASSLSWGREDYGYTF.

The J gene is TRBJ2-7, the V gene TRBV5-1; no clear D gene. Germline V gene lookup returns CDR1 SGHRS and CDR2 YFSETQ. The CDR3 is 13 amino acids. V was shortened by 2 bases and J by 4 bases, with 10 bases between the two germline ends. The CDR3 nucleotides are TGCGCCAGCAGCTTAGCCGAATTGTACGAGCAGTACTTC. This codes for CASSLAELYEQYF.